Sequencing of this T cell receptor beta chain was carried out in a study of shared clonotypes between healthy human individuals. All of the donors resided in Nashville, Tennessee, and each was a Caucasian adult. At deep level, the assay was performed. Profiled with immunoSEQ multiplex PCR; TCRdb holds only in-frame clones, not every one. Seen here are roughly 2.4 million clones, under 97% observed once, and the top ten hold less than 0.15%. Study results and limitations: Shared clonotypes: approximately 5% naive CD4, around 3.7% naive CD8, 2% to 2.5% memory CD4, approximately 0.4% memory CD8. Sequencing depth was expected to affect clonotype sharing among donors.

The germline V gene encodes CDR1 SGHRS and CDR2 YFSETQ. The CDR3 extends over 14 amino acids. V lost 3 bases to trimming and J lost 8 bases; unmatched junction nucleotides: 9. With regard to this clone: Its target is unknown.

The TCR comes from a man aged 18 to 29 in good health. V and J are TRBV5-1 and TRBJ1-2, with 8 bases that match TRBD1. Sample: naive CD4+ T cells sorted from blood. The subset was: CD45RA+ positively selected. The CDR3 nucleotides are TGCGCCAGCAGCTCACCTCGGACAGGGCCCGGCTACACCTTC. Its protein product is CASSSPRTGPGYTF.